This TCR beta chain was sequenced during a study of control samples from healthy donors and cancer patients. The germline CDR1 and CDR2 sequences are GTSNPN and SVGIG (reference sequence). The CDR3 totals 15 residues. The V gene lost 2 bases and the J gene lost 3 bases, with 15 bases spanning the gap. Assay: immunoSEQ multiplex PCR; the TCRdb copy retains only in-frame clones and omits some. Found here are around 70,000 clones, 94% of them singletons; the top ten hold 2.8%. The J gene is TRBJ2-3, the V gene TRBV30; D gene unclear. The sequencing sample was made of blood. The receptor comes from a woman under 40 in good health. Written as DNA, the CDR3 is TGTGCCTGGAGTAGTCGGGCGGAGATGACAGATACGCAGTATTTT. Protein sequence: CAWSSRAEMTDTQYF.